The entry that follows covers one T cell receptor beta chain sequence. This clone was counted between two and nine times. There is no known antigen for this receptor. Per-nucleotide qualities are absent, and no much larger clonotype sits a single base away. The immunoSEQ Assay, a bias-controlled multiplex PCR, was used to amplify TCRbeta CDR3 regions from genomic DNA. In the paper's pipeline: The number of nucleated cells in each sample was estimated from the amplification of reference gene primers within the assay. To quantify the absolute abundance of each unique TCRbeta CDR3 rearrangement, sequence reads were collapsed and filtered. For each sample, productive Simpson clonality was calculated by taking the square root of Simpson's diversity index across productive rearrangements. Imported from immuneACCESS, the table was reduced by TCRdb to in-frame sequences with V and J called. These copies leave out some clones; in studies compared against another copy, an unresolved V gene accounts for under half, and the cause of the remainder is not known. Clone size and the V and J calls come from that table; the DNA yielded D and trimming. A total of over 65,000 clones appear in this sample, 87% of them only once. The ten largest clones add up to around 1% of the sample.

The germline V gene specifies SGHRS as CDR1 and YFSETQ as CDR2. The V and J ends are trimmed by 1 base and 0 bases, leaving 11 bases between them. From the cysteine up to the phenylalanine, the CDR3 has a length of 17 residues. Of the read, only the CDR3 DNA is kept; its 51 bases are in frame from base 1. The collaborating institutions used their own protocols to collect whole blood in K2EDTA tubes. Collaborator samples were shipped for TCRbeta analysis as frozen whole blood, isolated PBMCs, or DNA extracted from either sample type. These data are taken from a study of blood T cell repertoires in COVID-19 (dated by TCRdb to about 2020). A note on the overall study: Samples from collaborators originated in the United States, Italy and Spain and spanned both the acute and convalescent phases of COVID-19. Samples came from the ongoing ImmuneRACE study (first 160 participants) plus 1,254 subjects from 6 global collaborators. The material from the prospective study consisted of cDNA or gDNA derived from T cells, B-cell-depleted T cells, or PBMCs. Subjects who had been exposed to COVID-19, were actively infected with it, or had recovered from it provided the deeply sampled blood TCRbeta repertoires that made up the dataset. A de-identified subject ID, COVID-19 status, age in years and sex were almost always included in the sample metadata. The repertoires were released in a freely available public database intended as a resource for research on the immune response to SARS-CoV-2. Where HLA class I and class II types were available, the types were taken from metadata supplied by the sample provider, not from assay-based typing.

What the authors observed across the whole study: The amount of clinical and demographic metadata varied by source and participant and was provided uncurated.

Here the chain combines TRBV5-1 and TRBJ2-6; a tentative D call is TRBD2 (5 bases match). The source is a human donor in a cohort sampled during active COVID-19. Sequencing was carried out using peripheral blood. CDR3 reads: CASSLYGGLSGANVLTF. The DNA sequence is as follows: TGCGCCAGCAGCTTGTATGGAGGCCTCTCTGGGGCCAACGTCCTGACTTTC.